This TCR beta chain was identified in a study of T cell responses to AZD1222 COVID-19 vaccine. TCRdb's copy holds only in-frame clones and misses some; the assay was immunoSEQ multiplex PCR. The profile shows some 150,000 clones, approximately 90% of them singletons. To note about this clone: Its antigen is still unknown.

This CDR3 spans 14 amino acids. V lost 1 base, J lost 5 bases, and 11 bases lay in between. Germline V gene data show CDR1 as SGHVS and CDR2 as FQNEAQ. Study-level points and caveats: It should be noted that donors were predominantly white British and more often female, and clonal diversity was possibly underestimated.

The V call is TRBV7-8, the J call TRBJ1-2, with D unclear. The sample here was peripheral blood, taken on day 0 of AZD1222 vaccination. The receptor was isolated from an adult in good health. CDR3 sequence (DNA): TGTGCCAGCAGCTTAGGAGCAGCCCGATATGGCTACACCTTC. Protein product: CASSLGAARYGYTF.